Listed here is a single TCR beta chain. Antigen: not known. This entry is derived from a study of cytomegalovirus exposure and HLA in healthy donors. Germline loops: CDR1 MGHRA, CDR2 YSYEKL. The CDR3 sequence is 16 residues long. V lost 3 bases and J lost 0; bases outside the gene matches: 6. Points from the study as a whole: Across all donors, roughly uniform sequencing depth was an assumption of the presence/absence analyses. Upon later analysis, TCR association rates were observed to vary by HLA locus, being highest for DRB1 and lowest for HLA-C. Specificity for CMV antigens was confirmed in vitro for a few of the CMV-associated chains.

The study ran its PCR with 60 Vbeta and 13 Jbeta primers. Using immunoSEQ multiplex PCR, the repertoire was profiled, and TCRdb retains in-frame clones only, with some absent. The sample includes 100,000 to 150,000 clones, approximately 80% of them seen just once. The chain couples TRBV4-1 to TRBJ2-7; 9 bases are a match to TRBD2. The receptor was isolated from a man between 25 and 39 years old in good health and CMV-seropositive. Source material: PBMCs. CDR3 sequence reads: CASSHPTSGSSYEQYF. DNA for the CDR3: TGCGCCAGCAGCCACCCCACTAGCGGGTCCTCCTACGAGCAGTACTTC.